This T cell receptor beta chain was captured in a study of shared T cell receptors in the human thymus. The table came from immunoSEQ multiplex PCR; TCRdb's copy has only in-frame clones and leaves some out. Of 600,000 to 900,000 clones in the sample, approximately 83% are singletons; the top ten hold 0.0095% to 0.013%. These same records also appear under a second study, on human thymus T cells.

The sequenced sample was thymocytes. This clonotype was obtained from a girl less than two years old with a congenital heart defect.

CDR3 bases: TGTGCCAGCAGTGATCCCGGACAGGGCGGCTATGGCTACACCTTC. Its protein is CASSDPGQGGYGYTF. The rearrangement joins TRBV2 to TRBJ1-2; 8 nucleotides match TRBD1. The germline V gene encodes CDR1 SNHLY and CDR2 FYNNEI. V lost 3 bases, J lost 4 bases, and 7 bases stayed unmatched. The CDR3 covers 15 residues.